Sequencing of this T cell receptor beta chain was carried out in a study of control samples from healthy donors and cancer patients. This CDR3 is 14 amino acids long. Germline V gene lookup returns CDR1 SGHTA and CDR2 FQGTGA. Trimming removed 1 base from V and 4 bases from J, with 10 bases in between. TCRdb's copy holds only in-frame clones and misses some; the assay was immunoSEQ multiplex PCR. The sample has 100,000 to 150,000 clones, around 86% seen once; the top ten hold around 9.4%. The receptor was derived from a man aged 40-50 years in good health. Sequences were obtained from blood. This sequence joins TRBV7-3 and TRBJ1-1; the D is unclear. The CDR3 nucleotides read TGTGCCAGCAGCTTAAACCCGACGGCCACTGAAGCTTTCTTT. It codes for CASSLNPTATEAFF.